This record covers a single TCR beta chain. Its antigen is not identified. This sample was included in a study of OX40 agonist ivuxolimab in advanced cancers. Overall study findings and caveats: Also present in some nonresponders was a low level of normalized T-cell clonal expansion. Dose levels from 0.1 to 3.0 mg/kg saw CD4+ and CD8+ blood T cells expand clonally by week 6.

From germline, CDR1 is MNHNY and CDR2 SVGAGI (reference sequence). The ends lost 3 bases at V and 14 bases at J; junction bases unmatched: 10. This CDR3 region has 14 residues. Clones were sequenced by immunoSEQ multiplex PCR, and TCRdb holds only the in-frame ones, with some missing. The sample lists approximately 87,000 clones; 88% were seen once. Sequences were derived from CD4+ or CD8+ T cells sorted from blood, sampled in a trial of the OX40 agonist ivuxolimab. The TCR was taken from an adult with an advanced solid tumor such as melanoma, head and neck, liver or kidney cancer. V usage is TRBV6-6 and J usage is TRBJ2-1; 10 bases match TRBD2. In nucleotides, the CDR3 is TGTGCCAGCAGTTATGGACTAGCGGTTTCCTCCGAGTTCTTC. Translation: CASSYGLAVSSEFF.